The 16 T cell receptor beta chains presented below share a single source sample, sequenced in a study of technical replicates of blood from several donors. Here immunoSEQ multiplex PCR was the method, and the copy in TCRdb shows in-frame clones only, minus some. The sample lists roughly 80,000 clones, 96% occurring once. The sample consisted of T cells isolated from PBMCs. The receptors were sampled from a human donor in good health.

The table lists this clone with a count of one. The gene calls are TRBV29-1 and TRBJ1-2; D remains ambiguous. V lost 0 bases, J lost 8 bases, and 10 bases lay in between. CDR1 and CDR2 (germline): SQVTM, ANQGSEA. This CDR3 region has 12 residues. The CDR3: CSVEDTAEGYTF. The CDR3 DNA is TGCAGCGTTGAAGATACAGCCGAGGGCTACACCTTC.

This sequence joins TRBV2 and TRBJ1-4; possible D gene TRBD1, 5 bases. The germline V gene encodes CDR1 SNHLY and CDR2 FYNNEI. This CDR3 contains 16 residues. The V gene lost 4 bases and the J gene lost 1 base, with 13 bases spanning the gap. As DNA, the CDR3 is TGTGCCAGCAGTGGGTCGACAGTTCAAACTAATGAAAAACTGTTTTTT. Amino acids: CASSGSTVQTNEKLFF.

This clone was observed a single time. This sequence joins TRBV11-2 and TRBJ2-2; TRBD1 agrees at 8 bases. Looked up from germline, CDR1 is SGHAT and CDR2 is FQNNGV. This CDR3 is built from 15 residues. Trimming at V came to 1 base and at J to 6 bases, leaving 4 bases not matched to a gene. The CDR3 spells CASSLGTGIPGELFF. The CDR3 DNA reads as TGTGCCAGCAGCTTAGGGACAGGGATCCCCGGGGAGCTGTTTTTT.

This chain links TRBV10-3 with TRBJ2-7, with a tentative D call TRBD1 (7 bases). Looked up from germline, CDR1 is ENHRY and CDR2 is SYGVKD. V was pared by 11 bases and J by 3 bases, with 26 bases between. The CDR3 is 16 residues long. The CDR3 sequence is CAARGTVNPTLYEQYF. The CDR3 DNA sequence: TGTGCCGCCAGGGGGACTGTGAACCCCACCCTCTACGAGCAGTACTTC.

This clone has only one observation. The chain combines TRBV28 with TRBJ1-1, with a tentative D call TRBD1 (5 bases). The V gene lost 7 bases and the J gene lost 1 base, with 19 bases spanning the gap. The germline V gene encodes CDR1 MDHEN and CDR2 SYDVKM. The CDR3 consists of 16 residues. This chain's CDR3 is CASIPSEGQKNTEAFF. CDR3 sequence (DNA): TGTGCCAGCATCCCCTCGGAGGGGCAAAAGAACACTGAAGCTTTCTTT. The full variable domain, rest sourced from reference TRBV28 and TRBJ1-1, is DVKVTQSSRYLVKRTGEKVFLECVQDMDHENMFWYRQDPGLGLRLIYFSYDVKMKEKGDIPEGYSVSREKKERFSLILESASTNQTSMYLCASIPSEGQKNTEAFFGQGTRLTVV.

V and J are TRBV6-1 and TRBJ1-4; D gene uncertain. CDR3 size: 12 residues. Trimming removed 4 bases at V and 11 bases at J, with 11 bases between. Germline-derived CDR1 and CDR2 are MNHNS and SASEGT. The CDR3 loop is CASSAQTWKLFF. In DNA, the CDR3 is TGTGCCAGCAGTGCCCAGACATGGAAACTGTTTTTT.

The chain is built from TRBV18 and TRBJ2-5; TRBD2 aligns across 7 bases. The germline CDR1 and CDR2 sequences are KGHSH and LQKENI. This CDR3 has 15 residues. The V gene end was trimmed by 3 bases and the J gene end by 0 bases; junction bases not matched to a gene: 4. The CDR3 coding sequence is TGTGCCAGCTCACCGAATAGCGGGTACCAAGAGACCCAGTACTTC. Translated: CASSPNSGYQETQYF.

This chain uses TRBV6-1 with TRBJ2-7; 12 nucleotides agree with TRBD1. CDR3 length: 14 residues. Germline-derived CDR1 and CDR2 are MNHNS and SASEGT. The ends lost 3 bases at V and 6 bases at J; junction bases unmatched: 3. The CDR3 loop reads CASSDRDRGREQYF. In DNA form, the CDR3 reads TGTGCCAGCAGTGACCGGGACAGGGGGCGCGAGCAGTACTTC.

The chain carries TRBV5-4 and TRBJ2-5; D possibly corresponds to TRBD2 (6 bases). V dropped 4 bases and J dropped 5 bases, with 15 bases sitting between them. Looked up from germline, CDR1 is SGHNT and CDR2 is YYREEE (reference sequence). The CDR3 spans 14 residues. CDR3 sequence reads: CASSRGLGTETQYF. The CDR3 DNA is TGTGCCAGCAGCCGGGGGTTGGGGACGGAGACCCAGTACTTC.

The chain carries TRBV5-1 and TRBJ1-4; 9 bases are shared with TRBD1. Germline CDR1 reads SGHRS; CDR2 reads YFSETQ. V trimming: 5 bases; J trimming: 5 bases; junction bases outside the gene matches: 4. The CDR3 contains 14 residues. This chain's CDR3 is CASSTGGPNEKLFF. Here the CDR3 DNA reads TGCGCCAGCAGTACAGGGGGCCCGAATGAAAAACTGTTTTTT.

This clone was recorded only once. The chain has TRBV5-4 and TRBJ2-1, with D tentatively TRBD2 (6 bases). V lost 2 bases to trimming and J lost 5 bases, with 11 bases between them. CDR1 and CDR2 (germline): SGHNT, YYREEE (reference sequence). The CDR3 spans 14 residues. CDR3 DNA: TGTGCCAGCAGCTTAGCGGGTCGCGACAATGAGCAGTTCTTC. It encodes CASSLAGRDNEQFF.

V gene TRBV30 combines with J gene TRBJ1-2, with D possibly being TRBD1 (6 bases). CDR1 GTSNPN and CDR2 SVGIG come from the germline V gene (reference sequence). This CDR3 contains 16 residues. CDR3 sequence: CGLEREWAGAKGGYTF. The CDR3 DNA is TGTGGCCTGGAGCGGGAGTGGGCAGGGGCTAAGGGTGGCTACACCTTC.

The rearrangement joins TRBV28 to TRBJ2-7, with 11 bases lining up with TRBD2. Losses at the gene ends were 5 bases for V and 7 bases for J; bases not matched to a gene: 7. This CDR3 is 14 amino acids long. Germline CDR1 reads MDHEN; CDR2 reads SYDVKM. The CDR3 loop is CASSKGLAGKEQYF. CDR3 nucleotide sequence: TGTGCCAGCAGTAAAGGACTAGCGGGTAAAGAGCAGTACTTC. The variable domain in full, completed from reference TRBV28 and TRBJ2-7, reads DVKVTQSSRYLVKRTGEKVFLECVQDMDHENMFWYRQDPGLGLRLIYFSYDVKMKEKGDIPEGYSVSREKKERFSLILESASTNQTSMYLCASSKGLAGKEQYFGPGTRLTVT.

This clone was detected only once. The gene calls are TRBV7-6 and TRBJ2-7; 13 nucleotides match TRBD2. CDR3 size: 18 residues. V shed 3 bases and J 3 bases; nucleotides not matched to a gene: 11. The V gene's germline CDR1 is SGHVS and CDR2 FNYEAQ. CDR3 loop: CASSFGTMGLAGSYEQYF. CDR3 DNA: TGTGCCAGCAGCTTTGGGACAATGGGACTAGCGGGAAGCTACGAGCAGTACTTC.

The chain links TRBV5-1 to TRBJ2-3; TRBD2 agrees at 7 bases. CDR1 and CDR2 (germline): SGHRS, YFSETQ. J lost 5 bases, V lost 6 bases, and 9 bases had no gene match. The CDR3 totals 14 residues. CDR3 DNA: TGCGCCAGCATTTCGGGAGGCGGGGGAGATACGCAGTATTTT. Its translation: CASISGGGGDTQYF. Full variable domain (missing parts from reference TRBV5-1 and TRBJ2-3): KAGVTQTPRYLIKTRGQQVTLSCSPISGHRSVSWYQQTPGQGLQFLFEYFSETQRNKGNFPGRFSGRQFSNSRSEMNVSTLELGDSALYLCASISGGGGDTQYFGPGTRLTVL.

The rearrangement uses TRBV27 and TRBJ1-2; a weak D match, TRBD1 (5 bases). V lost 6 bases and J lost 3, with 11 bases in between. The CDR3 consists of 13 residues. The V gene's germline CDR1 is MNHEY and CDR2 SMNVEV (reference sequence). CDR3 DNA sequence: TGTGCCAGCAGGATGACAGCCTACTATGGCTACACCTTC. The encoded protein is CASRMTAYYGYTF.